This entry lists 8 T cell receptor beta chains sequenced from one sample in a study of T cell responses to AZD1222 COVID-19 vaccine. This table comes from immunoSEQ multiplex PCR, and its TCRdb copy is limited to in-frame clones, with some not included. Among some 99,000 clones listed, 84% were seen once. Sequencing used peripheral blood, obtained 28 days after the second AZD1222 dose. The receptors derive from an adult who received the AZD1222 COVID-19 vaccine.

The genes are TRBV5-1 and TRBJ1-1; 8 bases are shared with TRBD1. CDR1 is SGHRS, CDR2 YFSETQ, per germline. The CDR3 has 15 amino acids. The trim removed 6 bases at V and 3 bases at J, leaving 10 bases unmatched. In DNA form, the CDR3 reads TGCGCCAGCAACATTGGCGCAGGGGGCTACACTGAAGCTTTCTTT. It encodes CASNIGAGGYTEAFF.

The V gene is TRBV11-3, the J gene TRBJ2-3, with D perhaps assigned TRBD1 or TRBD2 (5 bases each). Per germline, CDR1 SGHNT and CDR2 YENEEA. The V gene lost 3 bases and the J gene lost 6 bases, with 13 bases spanning the gap. The CDR3 totals 14 residues. The CDR3 DNA reads TGTGCCAGCAGCTTGGGACCGCAGAGGGATACGCAGTATTTT. This encodes CASSLGPQRDTQYF.

V usage is TRBV15 and J usage is TRBJ1-5; D is possibly TRBD1 (6 bases). The CDR3 consists of 15 residues. The germline V gene encodes CDR1 LNHNV and CDR2 YYDKDF (reference sequence). Trimming stripped 5 bases from V and 6 bases from J, with 17 bases between. The CDR3: CATSPRRGGPQPQHF. The CDR3 bases are TGTGCCACCAGCCCCAGGCGGGGGGGGCCTCAGCCCCAGCATTTT.

This chain joins TRBV19 and TRBJ1-2; a weak D match, TRBD1 (5 bases). Germline CDR1 is LNHDA and CDR2 is SQIVND (reference sequence). The ends were cut back, 5 bases at V and 3 bases at J, with 10 bases in the middle. This CDR3 comprises 13 residues. The CDR3 DNA sequence: TGTGCCAGTAGTCCGGGGGGGGACTATGGCTACACCTTC. Protein product: CASSPGGDYGYTF.

This clone was counted only a few times. The V gene is TRBV9, the J gene TRBJ1-6, with D possibly being TRBD1 (5 bases). The V and J ends lost 4 bases and 7 bases respectively, with 18 bases between them. From germline, CDR1 is SGDLS and CDR2 YYNGEE. The CDR3 totals 16 residues. The CDR3 DNA is TGTGCCAGCAGCAGTAGTATGGGACGGATCAATTCACCCCTCCACTTT. Its protein is CASSSSMGRINSPLHF.

The rearrangement uses TRBV19 and TRBJ1-2, with 8 bases fitting TRBD1. Unmatched junction bases numbered 5, after V lost 7 bases and J lost 4 bases. Germline loops: CDR1 LNHDA, CDR2 SQIVND (reference sequence). CDR3 length equals 13 residues. The CDR3: CASNGQGGYGYTF. As DNA, the CDR3 is TGTGCCAGTAACGGACAGGGAGGCTATGGCTACACCTTC.

This clone was counted once. The chain recombines TRBV29-1 with TRBJ2-7, with D unclear. The CDR3 extends over 12 amino acids. Per the germline V gene, CDR1 is SQVTM and CDR2 is ANQGSEA. V lost 0 bases and J 3 bases, leaving 6 bases between the germline ends. The CDR3 protein is CSVEEGVYEQYF. DNA of the CDR3: TGCAGCGTTGAAGAAGGAGTCTACGAGCAGTACTTC.

The chain recombines TRBV12-3 or TRBV12-4 with TRBJ2-6; D not resolved. With 6 bases removed from V and 4 bases from J, the gap between germline ends came to 7 bases. The CDR3 has 13 amino acids. The CDR3, as DNA: TGTGCCAGCAGGGTTAACGGGGCCAACGTCCTGACTTTC. Its translation is CASRVNGANVLTF.